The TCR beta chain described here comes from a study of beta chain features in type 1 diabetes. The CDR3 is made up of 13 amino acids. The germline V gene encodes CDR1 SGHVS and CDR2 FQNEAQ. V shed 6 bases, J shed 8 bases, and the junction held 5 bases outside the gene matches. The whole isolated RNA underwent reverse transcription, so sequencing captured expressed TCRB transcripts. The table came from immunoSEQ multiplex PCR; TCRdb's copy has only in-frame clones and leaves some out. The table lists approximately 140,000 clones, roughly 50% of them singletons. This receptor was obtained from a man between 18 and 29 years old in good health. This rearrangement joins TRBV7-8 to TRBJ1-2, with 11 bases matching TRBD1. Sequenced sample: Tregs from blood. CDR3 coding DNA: TGTGCCAGCAGTTCGGACAGGGGGCAAGGCTACACCTTC. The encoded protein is CASSSDRGQGYTF.